The 15 T cell receptor beta chains in this list originate from one sample, sequenced in a study of metastatic and nonmetastatic thyroid tumors. Patients underwent thyroid surgery, and none had received any treatment before it. TCRdb reanalyzed the PCR reads via MiXCR. Of fewer than 20,000 clones listed, around a third are singletons. Material: tumor tissue. Receptor source: a male donor with papillary thyroid cancer or a benign thyroid nodule (not recorded which). Some clones in this sample may be carry-over from other donors' samples.

CDR3 region: CASRRDSNQPQHF. The CDR3 region has the DNA TGTGCCAGCAGAAGAGATAGCAATCAGCCCCAGCATTTT. The V gene is TRBV2, the J gene TRBJ1-5; D call uncertain. Per germline, CDR1 SNHLY and CDR2 FYNNEI. V lost 6 bases, J lost 0 bases, and 6 bases lay in between. This CDR3 has 13 residues.

Ten or more counts support this clone. The CDR3 loop is CASSAGGNTEAFF. CDR3 coding DNA: TGTGCCAGCAGCGCGGGGGGGAACACTGAAGCTTTCTTT. This rearrangement joins TRBV14 to TRBJ1-1; a weak D match, TRBD1 (5 bases). V was cut by 5 bases and J by 1 base, with 8 bases left in between. The CDR3 covers 13 residues. The V gene's germline CDR1 is SGHDN and CDR2 FVKESK.

The chain couples TRBV28 to TRBJ2-7; the D gene is possibly TRBD2 (5 bases). Germline V gene data show CDR1 as MDHEN and CDR2 as SYDVKM. V was trimmed by 5 bases and J by 4 bases, leaving 12 bases between them. The CDR3 contains 13 residues. The CDR3 DNA follows: TGTGCCAGCAGTCCCTCCCAGCGGTACGAGCAGTACTTC. This sequence encodes CASSPSQRYEQYF.

This chain links TRBV11-3 with TRBJ2-2; D uncertain. Germline V gene lookup returns CDR1 SGHNT and CDR2 YENEEA. Trimming cost V 1 base and J 3 bases, with 12 bases left between them. The CDR3 runs 16 residues. Written as DNA, the CDR3 is TGTGCCAGCAGCTTAGGGCGCCGGCACGACACCGGGGAGCTGTTTTTT. This codes for CASSLGRRHDTGELFF.

As for this clone: At one end, the junction sequence differs from germline, possibly due to a read error. The rearrangement uses TRBV20-1 and TRBJ2-2, with D perhaps matching TRBD1 (6 bases). From germline, CDR1 is DFQATT and CDR2 SNEGSKA (reference sequence). The CDR3 is 15 residues long. The CDR3 DNA reads TGCAATGCTAGAGATTCCTGGACAGACACCGGGGAGCTGTTTTTT. Residues: CNARDSWTDTGELFF.

This clone was seen a handful of times. An end of the junction differs from the germline gene, which may be a read error. The V gene is TRBV27, the J gene TRBJ2-2; D tentatively fits TRBD1 or TRBD2 (5 bases each). This CDR3 comprises 16 residues. Germline assignment: CDR1 MNHEY and CDR2 SMNVEV (reference sequence). In nucleotides, the CDR3 is TGTGCCAGCAGTTTCCGGAACCAGGGTTCTGCCGGGGATCTGTTTTTT. It is translated as CASSFRNQGSAGDLFF.

This clone counts as medium-sized (0.01 to 0.1%). This chain joins TRBV5-1 and TRBJ2-7, with D perhaps matching TRBD1 (6 bases). The CDR3 spans 15 residues. Germline-derived CDR1 and CDR2 are SGHRS and YFSETQ. V was trimmed by 4 bases and J by 2 bases, leaving 16 bases between them. In nucleotides, the CDR3 is TGCGCCAGCAGCCCACGGCAGGGGACACCCTACGAGCAGTACTTC. Amino acid sequence: CASSPRQGTPYEQYF.

This clone was found a few times. This may be a read error: a much more frequent sequence differs by one nucleotide. The genes are TRBV29-1 and TRBJ2-1; D is undetermined. Germline loops: CDR1 SQVTM, CDR2 ANQGSEA. The CDR3 has 15 residues. Trimming cost V 1 base and J 0 bases, with 10 bases left between them. The CDR3 loop is CSVEVGLISYNEQFF. The CDR3 nucleotides are TGCAGCGTTGAAGTAGGGCTGATCTCCTACAATGAGCAGTTCTTC.

Within the sample, this clone is medium-sized (0.01 to 0.1%). The rearrangement uses TRBV7-2 and TRBJ2-1; 7 bases fit TRBD1. Trimming cost V 6 bases and J 4 bases; bases outside gene matches: 9. The CDR3 contains 15 residues. Germline values: CDR1 SGHTA, CDR2 FQGNSA. The CDR3 spells CASSSTGTDYNEQFF. DNA of the CDR3: TGTGCCAGCAGTTCCACCGGGACAGATTACAATGAGCAGTTCTTC. The full variable domain, rest sourced from reference TRBV7-2 and TRBJ2-1, is GAGVSQSPSNKVTEKGKDVELRCDPISGHTALYWYRQSLGQGLEFLIYFQGNSAPDKSGLPSDRFSAERTGGSVSTLTIQRTQQEDSAVYLCASSSTGTDYNEQFFGPGTRLTVL.

Within the sample, this clone is medium-sized (0.01 to 0.1%). The V and J genes are TRBV19 and TRBJ2-2, with 9 positions matching TRBD2. This CDR3 comprises 15 residues. V lost 5 bases to trimming and J lost 2 bases; unmatched junction nucleotides: 3. The germline V gene encodes CDR1 LNHDA and CDR2 SQIVND (reference sequence). In DNA form, the CDR3 reads TGTGCCAGTAGTGCGGGACTAGCAAACACCGGGGAGCTGTTTTTT. This translates into CASSAGLANTGELFF.

This clone has ten or more counts. Within the sample, other DNA sequences also encode this same CDR3. This chain uses TRBV12-3 or TRBV12-4 with TRBJ1-4; unclear D gene. The ends were cut back, 3 bases at V and 5 bases at J, with 10 bases in the middle. This CDR3 comprises 14 residues. CDR3 region: CASSFNIANEKLFF. In DNA, the CDR3 is TGTGCCAGCAGTTTTAACATAGCCAATGAAAAACTGTTTTTT.

This clone was found a few times. A read error may be the cause here, since a much bigger clone is one base away. The chain carries TRBV15 and TRBJ2-4; perhaps TRBD1 as D (6 bases). CDR3 length: 15 amino acids. Germline loops: CDR1 LNHNV, CDR2 YYDKDF (reference sequence). Trimming removed 7 bases at V and 6 bases at J, with 19 bases between. CDR3 sequence (DNA): TGTGCCACCATCCGGTTCGGACAGAACTTAAACATTCAGTACTTC. Translation: CATIRFGQNLNIQYF.

This clone was recorded at least ten times. V is TRBV12-3 or TRBV12-4 and J is TRBJ2-6; unclear D gene. Trimming removed 1 base from V and 4 bases from J, with 8 bases in between. This CDR3 region has 15 residues. The CDR3: CASSLDASGANVLTF. For the CDR3, the DNA is TGTGCCAGCAGTTTAGACGCATCCGGGGCCAACGTCCTGACTTTC.

This clone was seen ten or more times. This sequence joins TRBV18 and TRBJ1-6; the match to TRBD1 covers 11 bases. Losses at the gene ends were 3 bases for V and 10 bases for J; bases not matched to a gene: 2. There are 14 residues in the CDR3. Germline CDR1 and CDR2: KGHSH and LQKENI. The CDR3 coding sequence is TGTGCCAGCTCACCGGGACAGGGGGTGTCACCCCTCCACTTT. As protein: CASSPGQGVSPLHF.

J is TRBJ2-1 and V is TRBV20-1; possibly TRBD2 for D (7 bases). The CDR3 is 14 amino acids. Germline assignment: CDR1 DFQATT and CDR2 SNEGSKA (reference sequence). The germline V and J ends were trimmed by 4 bases and 4 bases, with 14 bases remaining between them. CDR3 sequence: CSAIGGAFYNEQFF. In DNA form, the CDR3 reads TGCAGTGCTATTGGGGGGGCCTTTTACAATGAGCAGTTCTTC.